This T cell receptor (beta chain) was documented in a study of cytomegalovirus exposure and HLA in healthy donors. Looked up from germline, CDR1 is SGHRS and CDR2 is YFSETQ. Trimming at V came to 1 base and at J to 0 bases, leaving 2 bases not matched to a gene. The CDR3 runs 15 residues. Regarding the study as a whole: Owing to their indistinguishability, certain V segments, notably TRBV6-2 and TRBV6-3, were excluded.

This clone occurred once. Antigen specificity is unknown. It was with 60 Vbeta and 13 Jbeta primers that the PCR ran. The repertoire was sequenced with immunoSEQ multiplex PCR; TCRdb's copy has only in-frame clones and lacks some. The table records some 150,000 clones, 60% to 80% of them present only once. This sequence originates from a man in his forties in good health and CMV-seronegative. The rearrangement uses TRBV5-1 and TRBJ2-7, with TRBD2 matching 9 bases. The sample comprised PBMCs. The CDR3 DNA reads as TGCGCCAGCAGCTTGCAGCGGGGGGCCTCCTACGAGCAGTACTTC. Amino acids: CASSLQRGASYEQYF.